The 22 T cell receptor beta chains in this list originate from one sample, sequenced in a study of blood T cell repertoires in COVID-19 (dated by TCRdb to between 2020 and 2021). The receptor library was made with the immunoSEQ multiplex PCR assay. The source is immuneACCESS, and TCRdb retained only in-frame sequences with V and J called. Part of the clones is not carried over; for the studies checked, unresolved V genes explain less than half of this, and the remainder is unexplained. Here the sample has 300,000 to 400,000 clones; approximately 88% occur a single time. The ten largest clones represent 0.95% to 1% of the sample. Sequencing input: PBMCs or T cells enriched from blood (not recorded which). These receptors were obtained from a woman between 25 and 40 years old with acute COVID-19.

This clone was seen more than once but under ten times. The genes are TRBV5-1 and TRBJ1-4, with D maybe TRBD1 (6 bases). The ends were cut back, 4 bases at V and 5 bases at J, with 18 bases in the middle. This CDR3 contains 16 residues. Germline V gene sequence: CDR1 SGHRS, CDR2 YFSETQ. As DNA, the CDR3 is TGCGCCAGCAGCCCAGGGACGGGGCAGGGGAATGAAAAACTGTTTTTT. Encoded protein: CASSPGTGQGNEKLFF.

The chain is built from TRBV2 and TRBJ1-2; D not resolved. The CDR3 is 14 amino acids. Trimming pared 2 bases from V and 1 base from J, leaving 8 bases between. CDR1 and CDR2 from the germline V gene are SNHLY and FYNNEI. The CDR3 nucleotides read TGTGCCAGCAGTGAACGACGGGGTAACTATGGCTACACCTTC. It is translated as CASSERRGNYGYTF.

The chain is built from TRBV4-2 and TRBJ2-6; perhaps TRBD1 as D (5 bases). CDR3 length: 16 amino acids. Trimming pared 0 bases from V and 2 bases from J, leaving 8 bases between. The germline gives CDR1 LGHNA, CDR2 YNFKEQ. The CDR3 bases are TGTGCCAGCAGCCAAGAGAAGGGGCCTGGGGCCAACGTCCTGACTTTC. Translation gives CASSQEKGPGANVLTF.

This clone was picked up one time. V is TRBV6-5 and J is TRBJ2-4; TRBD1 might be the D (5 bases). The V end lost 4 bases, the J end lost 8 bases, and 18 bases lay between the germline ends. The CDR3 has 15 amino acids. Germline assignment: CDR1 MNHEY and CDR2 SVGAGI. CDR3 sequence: CASSLGGAGGDIQYF. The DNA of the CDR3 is TGTGCCAGCAGTTTGGGTGGGGCAGGTGGTGACATTCAGTACTTC.

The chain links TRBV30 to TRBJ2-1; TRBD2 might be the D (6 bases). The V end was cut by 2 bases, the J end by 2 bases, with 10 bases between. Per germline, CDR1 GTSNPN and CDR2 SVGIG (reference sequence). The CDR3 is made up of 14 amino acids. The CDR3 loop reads CAWSRGKAYNEQFF. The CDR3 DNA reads TGTGCCTGGAGTCGGGGGAAGGCCTACAATGAGCAGTTCTTC.

The CDR3 is CASNGSSALNTEAFF. Here the CDR3 DNA reads TGCGCCAGCAACGGATCTTCAGCGCTGAACACTGAAGCTTTCTTT. The chain is built from TRBV10-1 and TRBJ1-1; D ambiguous. CDR3 length equals 15 residues. Germline V CDR1 and CDR2: WNHNN, SYGVQD (reference sequence). Trimming cost V 7 bases and J 0 bases, with 15 bases left between them.

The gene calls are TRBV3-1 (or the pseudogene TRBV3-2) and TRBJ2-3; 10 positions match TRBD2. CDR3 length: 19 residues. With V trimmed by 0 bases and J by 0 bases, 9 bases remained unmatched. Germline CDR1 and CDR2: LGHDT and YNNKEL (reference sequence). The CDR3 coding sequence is TGTGCCAGCAGCCAAGATCTTAGCGGGGGGAGAATTAGCACAGATACGCAGTATTTT. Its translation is CASSQDLSGGRISTDTQYF.

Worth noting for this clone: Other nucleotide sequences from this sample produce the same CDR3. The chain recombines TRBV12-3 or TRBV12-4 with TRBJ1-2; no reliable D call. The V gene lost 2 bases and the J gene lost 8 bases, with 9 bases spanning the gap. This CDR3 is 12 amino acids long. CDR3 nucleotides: TGTGCCAGCAGTTTAAGCGGAGGGGGCTACACCTTC. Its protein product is CASSLSGGGYTF.

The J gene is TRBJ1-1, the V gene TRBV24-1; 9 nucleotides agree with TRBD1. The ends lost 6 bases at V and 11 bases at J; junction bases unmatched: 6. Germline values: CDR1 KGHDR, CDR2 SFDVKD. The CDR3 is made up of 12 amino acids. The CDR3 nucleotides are TGTGCCACCAGTTCCGGGGACAGGGAGGCTTTCTTT. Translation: CATSSGDREAFF.

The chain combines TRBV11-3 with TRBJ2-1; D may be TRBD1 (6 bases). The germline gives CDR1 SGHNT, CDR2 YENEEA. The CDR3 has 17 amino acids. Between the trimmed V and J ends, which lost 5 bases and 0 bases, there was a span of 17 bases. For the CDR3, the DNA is TGTGCCAGCAGCCAAACCAGGGGAAAAGGCTCCTACAATGAGCAGTTCTTC. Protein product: CASSQTRGKGSYNEQFF.

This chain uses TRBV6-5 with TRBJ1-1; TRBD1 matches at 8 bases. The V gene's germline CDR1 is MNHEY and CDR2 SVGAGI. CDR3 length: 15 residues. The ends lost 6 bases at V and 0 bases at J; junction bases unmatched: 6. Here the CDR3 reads CASSGTGMMNTEAFF. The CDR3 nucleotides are TGTGCCAGCAGCGGGACAGGCATGATGAACACTGAAGCTTTCTTT.

The CDR3 DNA reads as TGTGCCACCAGCAGAGAACAGGGGACCCCCTACGAGCAGTACTTC. Translating it yields CATSREQGTPYEQYF. The J gene is TRBJ2-7, the V gene TRBV15; TRBD1 matches at 7 bases. Germline CDR1 reads LNHNV; CDR2 reads YYDKDF (reference sequence). After removal of 0 bases from V and 2 bases from J, the junction contained 4 bases not matched to a gene. The CDR3 extends over 15 amino acids.

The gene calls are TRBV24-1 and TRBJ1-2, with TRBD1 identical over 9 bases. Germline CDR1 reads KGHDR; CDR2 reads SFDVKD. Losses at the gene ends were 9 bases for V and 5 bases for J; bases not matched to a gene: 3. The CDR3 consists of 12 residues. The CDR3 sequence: CATGGQGYGYTF. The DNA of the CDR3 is TGTGCCACCGGGGGACAGGGATATGGCTACACCTTC.

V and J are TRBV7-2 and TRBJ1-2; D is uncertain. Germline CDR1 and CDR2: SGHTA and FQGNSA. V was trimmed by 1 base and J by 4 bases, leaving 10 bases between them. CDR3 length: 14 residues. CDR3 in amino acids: CASSLVGQAYGYTF. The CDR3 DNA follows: TGTGCCAGCAGCTTAGTTGGGCAGGCCTATGGCTACACCTTC.

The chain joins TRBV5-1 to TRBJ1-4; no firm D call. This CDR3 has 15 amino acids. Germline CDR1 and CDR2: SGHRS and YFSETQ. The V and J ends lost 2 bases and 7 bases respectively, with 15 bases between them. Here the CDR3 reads CASSFGGMSSEKLFF. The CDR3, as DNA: TGCGCCAGCAGCTTTGGAGGGATGAGCAGTGAAAAACTGTTTTTT.

The CDR3 sequence is CSVLGRVDRPYEQYF. CDR3 DNA: TGCAGCGTTTTGGGTCGGGTGGACAGGCCCTACGAGCAGTACTTC. V is TRBV29-1 and J is TRBJ2-7; 7 positions agree with TRBD1. CDR1 and CDR2 (germline): SQVTM, ANQGSEA. V dropped 5 bases and J dropped 2; count of bases not matched to a gene: 12. This CDR3 comprises 15 residues.

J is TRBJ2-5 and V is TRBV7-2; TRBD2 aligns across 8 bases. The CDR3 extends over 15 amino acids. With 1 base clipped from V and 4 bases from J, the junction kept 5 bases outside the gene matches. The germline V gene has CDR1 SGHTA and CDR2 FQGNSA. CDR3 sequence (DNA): TGTGCCAGCAGCTTAGTAGCGGGGACCCGAGAGACCCAGTACTTC. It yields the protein CASSLVAGTRETQYF.

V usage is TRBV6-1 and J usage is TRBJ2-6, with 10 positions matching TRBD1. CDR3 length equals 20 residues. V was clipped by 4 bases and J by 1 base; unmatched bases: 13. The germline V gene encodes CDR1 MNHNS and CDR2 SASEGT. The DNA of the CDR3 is TGTGCCAGCAGTGCAATGGGAGACAGGGGGCGAAGGTCTGGGGCCAACGTCCTGACTTTC. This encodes CASSAMGDRGRRSGANVLTF.

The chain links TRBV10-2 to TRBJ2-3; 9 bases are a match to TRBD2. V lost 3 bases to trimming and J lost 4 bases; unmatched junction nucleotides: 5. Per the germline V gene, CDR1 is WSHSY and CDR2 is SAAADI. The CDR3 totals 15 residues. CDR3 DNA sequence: TGCGCCAGCAGTGATAGTCTAGCGGGGCCAGATACGCAGTATTTT. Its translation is CASSDSLAGPDTQYF.

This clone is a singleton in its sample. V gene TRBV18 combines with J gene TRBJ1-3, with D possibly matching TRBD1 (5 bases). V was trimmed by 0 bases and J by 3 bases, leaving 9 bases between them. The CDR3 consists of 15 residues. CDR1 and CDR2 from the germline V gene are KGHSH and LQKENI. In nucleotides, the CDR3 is TGTGCCAGCTCACCACCCGACAGCGTTGGAAACACCATATATTTT. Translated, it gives CASSPPDSVGNTIYF.

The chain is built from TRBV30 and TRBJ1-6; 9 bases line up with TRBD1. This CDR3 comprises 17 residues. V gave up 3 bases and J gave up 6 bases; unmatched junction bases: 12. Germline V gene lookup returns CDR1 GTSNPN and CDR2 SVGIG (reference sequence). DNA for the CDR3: TGTGCCTGGAGACGATTCTTCGGACAGGGGTCTAATTCACCCCTCCACTTT. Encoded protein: CAWRRFFGQGSNSPLHF. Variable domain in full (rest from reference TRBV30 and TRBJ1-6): SQTIHQWPATLVQPVGSPLSLECTVEGTSNPNLYWYRQAAGRGLQLLFYSVGIGQISSEVPQNLSASRPQDRQFILSSKKLLLSDSGFYLCAWRRFFGQGSNSPLHFGNGTRLTVT.

The CDR3 DNA reads TGCGCCAGCAGCTGGACAGTCGGCACAGATACGCAGTATTTT. Its protein product is CASSWTVGTDTQYF. J is TRBJ2-3 and V is TRBV5-1; D is perhaps TRBD1 (6 bases). This CDR3 is 14 amino acids long. CDR1 and CDR2 from the germline V gene are SGHRS and YFSETQ. The V end lost 3 bases, the J end lost 1 base, and 9 bases lay between the germline ends.